Presented here are 9 T cell receptor beta chains from one specimen sequenced in a study of cytomegalovirus exposure and HLA in healthy donors. Primers for the PCR totalled 60 Vbeta and 13 Jbeta. Measured with immunoSEQ multiplex PCR; TCRdb has only the in-frame clones, and not every one. The table records under 200,000 clones, more than 70% of them present only once. Sequenced input: PBMCs. Every receptor here comes from a male donor in good health and CMV-seronegative.

In this sample, this clone turned up a few times. The gene calls are TRBV6-5 and TRBJ1-1; a possible D gene is TRBD1 (5 bases). Germline V gene data show CDR1 as MNHEY and CDR2 as SVGAGI. Trimming shortened V by 7 bases and J by 0 bases, and 12 bases separated the two germline ends. The CDR3 length is 14 residues. The CDR3 here is CASKQPGLNTEAFF. CDR3 DNA: TGTGCCAGCAAACAGCCAGGGCTGAACACTGAAGCTTTCTTT.

The chain links TRBV6-5 to TRBJ2-2; 9 positions match TRBD1. V lost 5 bases, J lost 5 bases, and 6 bases stayed unmatched. The CDR3 has 15 residues. Germline values: CDR1 MNHEY, CDR2 SVGAGI. CDR3 loop: CASSTGGVWTGELFF. DNA of the CDR3: TGTGCCAGCAGTACAGGGGGCGTTTGGACCGGGGAGCTGTTTTTT.

V gene TRBV5-1 combines with J gene TRBJ1-1, with D possibly TRBD1 on 6 matching bases. The CDR3 is 15 residues long. Germline CDR1 SGHRS, CDR2 YFSETQ. The V gene lost 0 bases and the J gene lost 5 bases, with 14 bases spanning the gap. The CDR3 spells CASSLVARGGTEAFF. In DNA form, the CDR3 reads TGCGCCAGCAGCTTGGTCGCCAGGGGAGGGACTGAAGCTTTCTTT.

This chain links TRBV11-2 with TRBJ2-2; D uncertain. Trimming stripped 8 bases from V and 5 bases from J, with 9 bases between. Germline CDR1 reads SGHAT; CDR2 reads FQNNGV. The CDR3 extends over 12 amino acids. The CDR3 region has the DNA TGTGCCAGCGCGGTGGGTACCGGGGAGCTGTTTTTT. This encodes CASAVGTGELFF.

The rearrangement joins TRBV11-2 to TRBJ2-3, with D perhaps TRBD1 (6 bases). Deletions cut 5 bases from V and 10 bases from J, with 13 bases between. CDR3 length equals 12 residues. CDR1 is SGHAT, CDR2 FQNNGV, per germline. The CDR3 bases are TGTGCCAGCAGCCAAGGGGGACCGGCGCAGTATTTT. Translating gives CASSQGGPAQYF.

This rearrangement joins TRBV19 to TRBJ1-1; the D gene is possibly TRBD1 (5 bases). Germline V lookup: CDR1 LNHDA, CDR2 SQIVND (reference sequence). The CDR3 spans 16 residues. Trimming shortened V by 8 bases and J by 2 bases, and 21 bases separated the two germline ends. The CDR3 loop reads CASHHGGDGPNTEAFF. The CDR3 DNA follows: TGTGCCAGTCACCACGGAGGGGATGGGCCCAACACTGAAGCTTTCTTT.

The chain joins TRBV13 to TRBJ1-1; possibly TRBD1 for D (6 bases). CDR3 length equals 14 residues. V was cut by 5 bases and J by 1 base, with 11 bases left in between. Germline V gene lookup returns CDR1 PRHDT and CDR2 FYEKMQ (reference sequence). The CDR3 sequence is CASSKGHPNTEAFF. CDR3 nucleotide sequence: TGTGCCAGCAGCAAGGGACACCCGAACACTGAAGCTTTCTTT.

The rearrangement links TRBV9 to TRBJ2-1, with D maybe TRBD2 (5 bases). CDR1 and CDR2 (germline): SGDLS, YYNGEE. The CDR3 is made up of 15 amino acids. V was shortened by 0 bases and J by 8 bases, with 15 bases between the two germline ends. The CDR3 DNA follows: TGTGCCAGCAGCGTAGGACCCGGAGGTCGGGATGAGCAGTTCTTC. Protein product: CASSVGPGGRDEQFF.

The rearrangement joins TRBV29-1 to TRBJ2-3, with 11 bases that match TRBD2. The CDR3 has 16 amino acids. Germline V gene sequence: CDR1 SQVTM, CDR2 ANQGSEA. V lost 1 base, J lost 5 bases, and 8 bases stayed unmatched. The CDR3 here is CSVEGTSGRSRDTQYF. The CDR3 DNA follows: TGCAGCGTTGAAGGAACTAGCGGGAGAAGTAGAGATACGCAGTATTTT.